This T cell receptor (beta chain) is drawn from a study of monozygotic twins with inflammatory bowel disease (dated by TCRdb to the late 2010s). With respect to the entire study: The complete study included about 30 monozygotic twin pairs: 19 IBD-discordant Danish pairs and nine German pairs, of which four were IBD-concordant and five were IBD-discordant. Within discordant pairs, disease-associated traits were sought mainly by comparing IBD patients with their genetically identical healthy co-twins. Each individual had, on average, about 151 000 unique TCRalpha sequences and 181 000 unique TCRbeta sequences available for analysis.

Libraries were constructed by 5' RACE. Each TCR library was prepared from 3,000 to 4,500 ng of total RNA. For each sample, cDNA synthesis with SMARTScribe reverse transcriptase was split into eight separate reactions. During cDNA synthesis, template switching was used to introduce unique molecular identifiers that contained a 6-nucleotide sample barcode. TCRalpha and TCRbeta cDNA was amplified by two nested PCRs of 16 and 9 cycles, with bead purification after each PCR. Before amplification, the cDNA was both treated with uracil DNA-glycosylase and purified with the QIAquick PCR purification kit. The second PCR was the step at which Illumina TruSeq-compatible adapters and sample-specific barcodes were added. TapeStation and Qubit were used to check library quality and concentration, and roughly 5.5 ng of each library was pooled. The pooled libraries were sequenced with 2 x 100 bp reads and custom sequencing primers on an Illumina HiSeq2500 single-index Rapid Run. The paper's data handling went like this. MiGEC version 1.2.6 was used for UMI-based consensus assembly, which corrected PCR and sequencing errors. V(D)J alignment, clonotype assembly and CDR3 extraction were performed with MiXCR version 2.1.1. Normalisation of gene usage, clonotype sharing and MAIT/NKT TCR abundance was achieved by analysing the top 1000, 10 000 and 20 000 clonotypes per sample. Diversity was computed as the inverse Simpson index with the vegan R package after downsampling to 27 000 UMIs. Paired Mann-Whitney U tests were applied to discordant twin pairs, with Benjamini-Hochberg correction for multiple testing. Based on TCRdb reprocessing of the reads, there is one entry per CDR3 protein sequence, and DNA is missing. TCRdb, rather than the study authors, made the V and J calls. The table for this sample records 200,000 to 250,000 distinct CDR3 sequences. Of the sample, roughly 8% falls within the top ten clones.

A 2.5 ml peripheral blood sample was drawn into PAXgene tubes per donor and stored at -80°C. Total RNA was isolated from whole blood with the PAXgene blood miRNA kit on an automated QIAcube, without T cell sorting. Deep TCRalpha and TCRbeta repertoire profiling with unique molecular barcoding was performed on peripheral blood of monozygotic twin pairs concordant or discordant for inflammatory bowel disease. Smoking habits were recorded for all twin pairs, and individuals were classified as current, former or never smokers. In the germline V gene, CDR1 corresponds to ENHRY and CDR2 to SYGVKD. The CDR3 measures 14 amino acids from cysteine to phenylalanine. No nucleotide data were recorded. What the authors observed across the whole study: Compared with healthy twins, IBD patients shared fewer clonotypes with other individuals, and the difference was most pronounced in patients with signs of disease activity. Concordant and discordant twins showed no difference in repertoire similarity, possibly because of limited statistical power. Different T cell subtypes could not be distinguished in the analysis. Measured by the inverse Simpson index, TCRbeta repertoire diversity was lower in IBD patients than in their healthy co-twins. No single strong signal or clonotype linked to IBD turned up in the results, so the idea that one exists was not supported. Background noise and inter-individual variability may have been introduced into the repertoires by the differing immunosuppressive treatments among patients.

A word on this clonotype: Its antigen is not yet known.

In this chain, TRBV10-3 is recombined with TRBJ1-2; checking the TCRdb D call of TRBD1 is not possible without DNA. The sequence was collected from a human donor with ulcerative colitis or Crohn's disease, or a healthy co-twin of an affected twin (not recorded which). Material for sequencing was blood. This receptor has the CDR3 CAITNLGGSGGYTF.